This T cell receptor beta chain was observed in a study of radiotherapy plus CTLA-4 blockade in lung cancer. Some clones are missing from TCRdb's copy, which holds only in-frame ones; the method was immunoSEQ multiplex PCR. The sample has 45,000 to 60,000 clones, 80% to 85% seen once. Germline trimming cut 0 bases from V and 6 bases from J; bases unmatched to any gene: 8. Germline-derived CDR1 and CDR2 are LGHNA and YSLEER. The CDR3 is 16 amino acids. The TCR comes from a human donor with non-small cell lung cancer who had stable disease on radiotherapy plus ipilimumab. The specimen was peripheral blood, collected from a patient treated with radiotherapy plus ipilimumab. The chain combines TRBV4-3 with TRBJ2-1, with 7 positions matching TRBD2. The CDR3: CASSQEAGRASNEQFF. As DNA, the CDR3 is TGCGCCAGCAGCCAAGAAGCAGGGAGGGCAAGCAATGAGCAGTTCTTC.